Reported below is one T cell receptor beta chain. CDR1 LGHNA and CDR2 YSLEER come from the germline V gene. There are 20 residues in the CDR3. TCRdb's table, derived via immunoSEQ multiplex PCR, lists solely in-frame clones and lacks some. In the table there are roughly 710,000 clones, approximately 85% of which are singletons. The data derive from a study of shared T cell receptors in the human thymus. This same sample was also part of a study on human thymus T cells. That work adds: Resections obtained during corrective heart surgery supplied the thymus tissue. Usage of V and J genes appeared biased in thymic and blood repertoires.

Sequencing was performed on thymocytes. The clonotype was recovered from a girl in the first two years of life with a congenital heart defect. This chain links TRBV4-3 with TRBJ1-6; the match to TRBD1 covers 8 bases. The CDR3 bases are TGCGCTACCAGGGGGAAACGCAGGTCGGATCGGCAGGGGGCAAATTCACCCCTCCACTTT. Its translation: CATRGKRRSDRQGANSPLHF.